The clone carrying this T cell receptor beta chain turned up a few times. The target antigen is unknown. Using its own MiXCR run on the 5' RACE reads, TCRdb lists one record per CDR3 protein. The data contain just over 350,000 distinct CDR3 sequences, approximately 15% of them singletons. Trimming removed 6 bases from V and 1 base from J; junction bases left unmatched: 1. Germline-derived CDR1 and CDR2 are ENHRY and SYGVKD. The CDR3 spans 15 residues. The sample comes from a study of T-cell memory formation after mild COVID-19. Study at large: Each donor largely had its own TCR clusters. Broader study findings: Cross-reactive memory appears to have joined, as suggested by some responding clones showing up in pre-infection memory. Later expanders leaned CD4+, whereas day 15 to 85 contracting clones were balanced CD4/CD8. What remained unconfirmed was the SARS-CoV-2 specificity of second-wave clones peaking on day 37.

V gene TRBV10-3 combines with J gene TRBJ2-5; 14 positions match TRBD2. The receptor was derived from a young man who had mild COVID-19 (a few samples of this study predate the infection). Cell type and time point are not known. The sample comprised PBMCs or a T cell subset sorted from them (not recorded which). The CDR3 is CAIRGTSGGQETQYF. CDR3 DNA sequence: TGTGCCATCAGGGGGACTAGCGGGGGCCAAGAGACCCAGTACTTC.